The present TCR beta chain was sequenced within a study of post-analysis software for immune sequencing data. cDNA libraries of TCR beta carried unique molecular identifiers. T cells, about 0.85 to 11 million of them, yielded hundreds of thousands of cDNA molecules. TCRdb called the PCR reads again in MiXCR, with one record for every CDR3 protein. The data show roughly 570,000 distinct CDR3 sequences, with 30% to 40% seen just once and less than 6% held by the top ten. The sequenced sample was blood. This receptor was obtained from a girl aged 2-17 years with multiple sclerosis.

The CDR3 DNA sequence: TGTGCCAGCAGTTTATTCGGGACTACTGGGACCCAGTACTTC. It translates to CASSLFGTTGTQYF. The chain recombines TRBV28 with TRBJ2-5, with 7 nucleotides matching TRBD2. J was trimmed by 7 bases and V by 1 base; bases with no gene match: 6. The CDR3 spans 14 residues. Germline lookup yields CDR1 MDHEN and CDR2 SYDVKM.